These 24 T cell receptor beta chains came from one sample sequenced in a study of blood T cells in healthy people across ages. Using a J-beta primer mix together with a sample-barcoded 5' primer, a second PCR was run for roughly 6 to 11 cycles. One entry per CDR3 protein results from TCRdb running MiXCR on the 5' RACE reads. The table records roughly 730,000 distinct CDR3 sequences, just over 55% of them present only once. Sequencing was done on a sample of blood. These receptors were obtained from a man aged 40-49 years in good health.

This sequence joins TRBV28 and TRBJ2-4; 7 bases fit TRBD1. The J call may not be correct, given that the DNA end is closer to TRBJ2-7. CDR3 length: 13 amino acids. Germline values: CDR1 MDHEN, CDR2 SYDVKM. The CDR3 DNA reads as TGTGCCACCAACCCCTCCGGGACAGCCGAGCAGTACTTC. Translating gives CATNPSGTAEQYF.

The chain carries TRBV7-8 and TRBJ2-7, with 7 bases that match TRBD1. The ends lost 2 bases at V and 2 bases at J; junction bases unmatched: 9. The CDR3 contains 16 residues. CDR1 and CDR2 (germline): SGHVS, FQNEAQ. The CDR3 sequence: CASSLRTGTPTYEQYF. The CDR3 bases are TGTGCCAGCAGCTTACGGACAGGTACCCCGACCTACGAGCAGTACTTC.

The rearrangement links TRBV20-1 to TRBJ1-5; D ambiguous. Germline V CDR1 and CDR2: DFQATT, SNEGSKA (reference sequence). Trimming stripped 1 base from V and 3 bases from J, with 10 bases between. This CDR3 contains 14 residues. CDR3 protein: CSARGEAYNQPQHF. CDR3 bases: TGCAGTGCTAGAGGGGAAGCCTACAATCAGCCCCAGCATTTT.

This sequence joins TRBV20-1 and TRBJ2-3, with TRBD1 matching over 8 bases. This CDR3 has 14 amino acids. Germline-derived CDR1 and CDR2 are DFQATT and SNEGSKA (reference sequence). The CDR3 sequence: CSARTGISADTQYF. CDR3 nucleotide sequence: TGCAGCGCCCGGACAGGGATAAGCGCAGATACGCAGTATTTT.

V usage is TRBV28 and J usage is TRBJ2-5; tentatively, D is TRBD2 (5 bases). Germline V gene lookup returns CDR1 MDHEN and CDR2 SYDVKM. CDR3 length: 13 amino acids. Trimming pared 4 bases from V and 5 bases from J, leaving 11 bases between. The CDR3 DNA is TGTGCCAGCAGTTCAACTAGGTGGGAGACCCAGTACTTC. Translating gives CASSSTRWETQYF.

In nucleotides, the CDR3 is TGTGCCAGCAGCCAAGATTTAGTAATGACAGGGTATGCGGATGAGCAGTTCTTC. This translates into CASSQDLVMTGYADEQFF. J is TRBJ2-1 and V is TRBV14; 7 bases agree with TRBD1. Germline V lookup: CDR1 SGHDN, CDR2 FVKESK. Trimming removed 0 bases from V and 8 bases from J; junction bases left unmatched: 16. CDR3 length equals 18 residues.

V is TRBV4-1 and J is TRBJ1-2, with D possibly TRBD1 on 5 matching bases. The CDR3 runs 16 residues. Trimming shortened V by 7 bases and J by 4 bases, and 22 bases separated the two germline ends. Germline CDR1 MGHRA, CDR2 YSYEKL. This chain's CDR3 is CASTAIEGVYAYGYTF. The CDR3 bases are TGCGCCAGCACAGCAATCGAAGGGGTTTATGCCTATGGCTACACCTTC.

The chain has TRBV5-6 and TRBJ2-1, with 8 bases matching TRBD1. Trimming cost V 2 bases and J 0 bases; bases outside gene matches: 13. Germline V gene sequence: CDR1 SGHDT, CDR2 YYEEEE. The CDR3 covers 19 residues. CDR3: CASSLLLHDRGGSYNEQFF. The DNA of the CDR3 is TGTGCCAGCAGCTTACTCCTTCACGACAGGGGAGGCTCCTACAATGAGCAGTTCTTC.

The J gene is TRBJ2-3, the V gene TRBV7-2, with D unclear. Trimming removed 0 bases at V and 9 bases at J, with 7 bases between. The CDR3 is made up of 12 amino acids. Germline V gene sequence: CDR1 SGHTA, CDR2 FQGNSA. This CDR3 reads CASSLAVGTQYF. The CDR3 region has the DNA TGTGCCAGCAGCTTAGCTGTAGGCACGCAGTATTTT.

This clonotype showed up many times. The chain joins TRBV7-2 to TRBJ2-1, with D possibly TRBD2 on 5 matching bases. From germline, CDR1 is SGHTA and CDR2 FQGNSA. The CDR3 is 14 residues long. V was shortened by 3 bases and J by 7 bases, with 13 bases between the two germline ends. In DNA form, the CDR3 reads TGTGCCAGCAGCTTCGGTCTAGCTTGGAATGAGCAGTTCTTC. It is translated as CASSFGLAWNEQFF.

The chain has TRBV11-1 and TRBJ2-1; 8 bases match TRBD1. Trimming took 5 bases from V and 5 from J; bases not matched to a gene: 8. The CDR3 spans 15 residues. Germline V CDR1 and CDR2: SGHAT, FQDESV (reference sequence). The CDR3 loop reads CASSQWTGSNNEQFF. Here the CDR3 DNA reads TGTGCCAGCAGCCAATGGACAGGGAGTAACAATGAGCAGTTCTTC.

The CDR3 coding sequence is TGTGCCAGCAGTCCGACAGGAGGGGATAATGAAAAACTGTTTTTT. It encodes CASSPTGGDNEKLFF. This rearrangement joins TRBV6-5 to TRBJ1-4; the D gene is possibly TRBD1 (6 bases). V was cut by 5 bases and J by 4 bases, with 14 bases left in between. This CDR3 is built from 15 residues. CDR1 and CDR2 (germline): MNHEY, SVGAGI.

V and J are TRBV28 and TRBJ2-4; 9 bases match TRBD1. Trimming at V came to 4 bases and at J to 2 bases, leaving 15 bases not matched to a gene. There are 19 residues in the CDR3. Germline values: CDR1 MDHEN, CDR2 SYDVKM. The CDR3 reads CASSSSKPGQGLSKNIQYF. As DNA, the CDR3 is TGTGCCAGCAGTTCCTCTAAGCCGGGACAGGGCCTCTCCAAAAACATTCAGTACTTC.

This clonotype was picked up one time. The DNA for the CDR3 is TGTGCCAGCAGTCGGGACAGGGGGATTGGGGAGCAGTACTTC. Its protein product is CASSRDRGIGEQYF. The rearrangement joins TRBV6-6 to TRBJ2-7, with 11 nucleotides matching TRBD1. Germline V lookup: CDR1 MNHNY, CDR2 SVGAGI (reference sequence). J lost 7 bases, V lost 5 bases, and 7 bases had no gene match. CDR3 length: 14 amino acids.

This clonotype showed up many times. The chain uses TRBV7-6 and TRBJ2-3, with D unresolved. Trimming removed 1 base from V and 2 bases from J, with 7 bases in between. There are 14 residues in the CDR3. CDR1 is SGHVS and CDR2 is FNYEAQ in the germline V gene. CDR3 nucleotide sequence: TGTGCCAGCAGCTTAGAGGCCGTCACAGATACGCAGTATTTT. Its translation: CASSLEAVTDTQYF.

This chain links TRBV14 with TRBJ1-1; D is undetermined. Germline CDR1 and CDR2: SGHDN and FVKESK. The CDR3 is 13 amino acids. The V end was cut by 4 bases, the J end by 6 bases, with 12 bases between. The CDR3 spells CASSPPNTAEAFF. CDR3 DNA sequence: TGTGCCAGCAGCCCTCCCAACACAGCTGAAGCTTTCTTT. The full variable domain, its missing parts supplied by reference TRBV14 and TRBJ1-1, is EAGVTQFPSHSVIEKGQTVTLRCDPISGHDNLYWYRRVMGKEIKFLLHFVKESKQDESGMPNNRFLAERTGGTYSTLKVQPAELEDSGVYFCASSPPNTAEAFFGQGTRLTVV.

The V gene is TRBV28, the J gene TRBJ1-2; D possibly corresponds to TRBD1 (6 bases). The length of the CDR3 is 14 residues. Germline lookup yields CDR1 MDHEN and CDR2 SYDVKM. Trimming took off 4 bases at V and 1 base at J, with 10 bases between the two ends. CDR3 sequence: CASSSGANNYGYTF. The CDR3 DNA reads TGTGCCAGCAGTTCAGGGGCGAATAACTATGGCTACACCTTC.

This clonotype was seen many times. V gene TRBV7-2 combines with J gene TRBJ2-1; 12 bases are shared with TRBD2. The CDR3 runs 15 residues. With V trimmed by 3 bases and J by 9 bases, 6 bases remained unmatched. CDR1 is SGHTA, CDR2 FQGNSA, per germline. The CDR3: CASSFLTSGSSEQFF. The CDR3 nucleotides are TGTGCCAGCAGCTTTCTGACTAGCGGGAGTTCTGAGCAGTTCTTC.

The chain carries TRBV29-1 and TRBJ2-3, with 7 nucleotides matching TRBD2. This CDR3 spans 14 amino acids. The V and J ends lost 3 bases and 2 bases, in that order; junction bases with no gene match: 5. Germline CDR1 and CDR2: SQVTM and ANQGSEA. CDR3 bases: TGCAGCGTTGATGGGGGGGGGACCACAGATACGCAGTATTTT. It encodes CSVDGGGTTDTQYF.

This clonotype has more than one count but fewer than ten. CDR3 DNA sequence: TGTGCCACCAGTGATGCAGGCAGGCGTAACTCCTACGAGCAGTACTTC. Translation gives CATSDAGRRNSYEQYF. The chain links TRBV24-1 to TRBJ2-7; unclear D gene. Germline CDR1 is KGHDR and CDR2 is SFDVKD. The V end lost 3 bases, the J end lost 0 bases, and 14 bases lay between the germline ends. The CDR3 has 16 residues.

The V call is TRBV5-1, the J call TRBJ2-5; D not resolved. The CDR3 contains 15 residues. Trimming removed 0 bases at V and 1 base at J, with 10 bases between. Per germline, CDR1 SGHRS and CDR2 YFSETQ. The DNA of the CDR3 is TGCGCCAGCAGCTTGGCAGGAGATTCCCAAGAGACCCAGTACTTC. Residues: CASSLAGDSQETQYF.

V is TRBV9 and J is TRBJ2-1; D gene unclear. This CDR3 is 13 amino acids long. Germline V gives CDR1 SGDLS, CDR2 YYNGEE. Trimming pared 3 bases from V and 6 bases from J, leaving 10 bases between. The DNA of the CDR3 is TGTGCCAGCAGCGCCGAGACCCCCAATGAGCAGTTCTTC. Encoded protein: CASSAETPNEQFF.

The gene calls are TRBV5-5 and TRBJ2-1; D is unclear. This CDR3 is built from 15 residues. CDR1 is SGHKS and CDR2 is YYEKEE in the germline V gene (reference sequence). Trimming stripped 0 bases from V and 2 bases from J, with 9 bases between. CDR3: CASSLDEATYNEQFF. In nucleotides, the CDR3 is TGTGCCAGCAGCTTGGACGAAGCGACCTACAATGAGCAGTTCTTC.

The V call is TRBV2, the J call TRBJ1-1, with 7 bases matching TRBD1. This CDR3 spans 14 amino acids. J lost 1 base, V lost 6 bases, and 5 bases had no gene match. Germline lookup yields CDR1 SNHLY and CDR2 FYNNEI. This CDR3 is CASRLGQANTEAFF. The CDR3 DNA reads TGTGCCAGCAGGCTCGGACAGGCGAACACTGAAGCTTTCTTT.